This TCR beta chain appears in the sequencing data of a study of vaccination effects on CD4 cells after COVID-19. Study at large: A couple of convalescent patients gave samples 16 days and one week before vaccination.

Subsequent to less than twelve days of culture, CD4+ T cells were isolated. This clone has a handful of counts. What it recognizes is unknown. The V gene's germline CDR1 is SEHNR and CDR2 FQNEAQ (reference sequence). The CDR3 is 11 amino acids. V shed 6 bases and J shed 9 bases, with 11 bases lying between them. Here immunoSEQ multiplex PCR was the method, and the copy in TCRdb shows in-frame clones only, minus some. The table has roughly 64,000 clones, 70% to 85% seen once. The sequence was collected from a human donor who had a prior SARS-CoV-2 infection. The genes are TRBV7-9 and TRBJ1-1; no reliable D call. Sequenced here: CD4+ T cells from PBMCs cultured without peptide, sampled before COVID-19 vaccination. The CDR3 region has the DNA TGTGCCAGCAGGAGGACGCGGAAAGCTTTCTTT. Its protein product is CASRRTRKAFF.